This T cell receptor beta chain was profiled in a study of T-cell memory formation after mild COVID-19. Across the study: Largely donor-specific sequence clusters came from a couple of donors.

TCRdb used MiXCR to reprocess the 5' RACE reads, holding one entry per CDR3 protein. The sample has 530,000 or so distinct CDR3 sequences, 15% to 20% seen once; the top ten hold 8.1%. This CDR3 is 15 amino acids long. The V and J ends lost 3 bases and 5 bases respectively, with 16 bases between them. Germline V gene lookup returns CDR1 MNHEY and CDR2 SMNVEV (reference sequence). The chain employs TRBV27 and TRBJ2-5; D perhaps matches TRBD2 (5 bases). This clonotype was sampled from an adult woman who had mild COVID-19 (a few samples of this study predate the infection). Cell type and time point are not known. The sequenced sample consisted of PBMCs or a T cell subset sorted from them (not recorded which). CDR3 sequence: CASSFATGRRETQYF. The DNA of the CDR3 is TGTGCCAGCAGTTTCGCGACGGGAAGGAGGGAGACCCAGTACTTC.